The 18 T cell receptor beta chains below come from one sample, sequenced in a study of blood T cell repertoires in COVID-19. Generated by immunoSEQ multiplex PCR, the TCRdb table keeps only in-frame clones and is missing some. The sample has around 100,000 clones, 85% to 90% seen once; the top ten hold 3% to 3.5%. Source material: peripheral blood. Receptor source: a human donor in a cohort sampled during active COVID-19.

The chain recombines TRBV11-1 with TRBJ2-2; tentatively, D is TRBD2 (6 bases). Germline V gene sequence: CDR1 SGHAT, CDR2 FQDESV (reference sequence). The V and J ends lost 2 bases and 4 bases respectively, with 11 bases between them. CDR3 length equals 15 residues. CDR3 protein: CASSLLRGLTGELFF. Here the CDR3 DNA reads TGTGCCAGCAGCTTACTGCGGGGTCTCACCGGGGAGCTGTTTTTT.

The J gene is TRBJ2-7, the V gene TRBV6-5; a possible D gene is TRBD1 (6 bases). Trimming took 6 bases from V and 2 from J, leaving 17 bases between them. The germline CDR1 and CDR2 sequences are MNHEY and SVGAGI. This CDR3 has 15 amino acids. The CDR3 loop reads CASRRFRDTTYEQYF. CDR3 DNA: TGTGCCAGCAGACGCTTCCGGGACACTACCTACGAGCAGTACTTC.

V and J are TRBV4-1 and TRBJ2-2; 9 bases agree with TRBD2. This CDR3 spans 15 amino acids. Losses at the gene ends were 3 bases for V and 7 bases for J; bases not matched to a gene: 6. Germline V lookup: CDR1 MGHRA, CDR2 YSYEKL. The DNA for the CDR3 is TGCGCCAGCAGCCAGACCGGGACTAGCAGCGGGGAGCTGTTTTTT. Its translation: CASSQTGTSSGELFF.

This clone was observed many times. The chain couples TRBV19 to TRBJ2-2; D perhaps matches TRBD2 (6 bases). The CDR3 covers 16 residues. Trimming left V 2 bases short and J 4 bases short, with 14 bases between. CDR1 LNHDA and CDR2 SQIVND come from the germline V gene (reference sequence). The CDR3 protein is CASSIRGVRVTGELFF. The CDR3 DNA is TGTGCCAGTAGTATACGCGGGGTCAGAGTCACCGGGGAGCTGTTTTTT.

This chain uses TRBV6-2 or TRBV6-3 with TRBJ2-3; TRBD2 agrees at 11 bases. Trimming at V came to 2 bases and at J to 3 bases, leaving 4 bases not matched to a gene. From germline, CDR1 is MNHEY and CDR2 SVGEGT. CDR3 size: 16 residues. The CDR3 DNA is TGTGCCAGCAGTTACATAGCGGGGGGGCCGACAGATACGCAGTATTTT. Protein product: CASSYIAGGPTDTQYF.

A single count supports this clone. The chain has TRBV5-1 and TRBJ2-7; 13 bases line up with TRBD2. The V and J ends lost 2 bases and 0 bases, in that order; junction bases with no gene match: 5. Germline-derived CDR1 and CDR2 are SGHRS and YFSETQ. The CDR3 spans 17 residues. CDR3 sequence: CASSFSLAGGTSYEQYF. The CDR3 DNA reads TGCGCCAGCAGCTTCTCACTAGCGGGAGGGACCTCCTACGAGCAGTACTTC.

This clone appeared once. J is TRBJ1-2 and V is TRBV27; D gene unclear. CDR1 is MNHEY, CDR2 SMNVEV, per germline (reference sequence). V was cut by 0 bases and J by 5 bases, with 10 bases left in between. This CDR3 is 14 amino acids long. CDR3 protein: CASSLSRARYGYTF. In DNA form, the CDR3 reads TGTGCCAGCAGTTTATCGAGGGCTCGGTATGGCTACACCTTC.

This clone was detected a few times. V usage is TRBV6-5 and J usage is TRBJ1-2, with unresolved D. The length of the CDR3 is 13 residues. Between the trimmed V and J ends, which lost 11 bases and 4 bases, there was a span of 17 bases. CDR1 is MNHEY and CDR2 is SVGAGI in the germline V gene. CDR3 amino acids: CAAAGKSLYGYTF. CDR3 in DNA: TGTGCCGCGGCGGGGAAGTCTCTCTATGGCTACACCTTC.

This rearrangement joins TRBV4-3 to TRBJ2-3; TRBD2 matches at 11 bases. J gave up 8 bases and V 4 bases, and 11 bases lay outside the gene matches. CDR3 length: 16 residues. Germline V gene sequence: CDR1 LGHNA, CDR2 YSLEER. CDR3 DNA: TGCGCCAGCAGCCTTCTAGCGGGAGGTTCGGTTGGTACGCAGTATTTT. It yields the protein CASSLLAGGSVGTQYF.

This clone was seen a few times. J is TRBJ2-7 and V is TRBV4-1; no reliable D call. Deletions cut 4 bases from V and 2 bases from J, with 12 bases between. The CDR3 extends over 14 amino acids. CDR1 MGHRA and CDR2 YSYEKL come from the germline V gene. Here the CDR3 DNA reads TGCGCCAGCAGCCCGCAGACTGTGACCTACGAGCAGTACTTC. Protein sequence: CASSPQTVTYEQYF.

This chain connects TRBV28 to TRBJ2-5; D not resolved. Deletions cut 5 bases from V and 5 bases from J, with 9 bases between. Germline values: CDR1 MDHEN, CDR2 SYDVKM. The CDR3 length is 12 residues. The CDR3 nucleotides are TGTGCCAGCAGTCCTAGAGTGGAGACCCAGTACTTC. Amino acid sequence: CASSPRVETQYF.

The rearrangement joins TRBV5-1 to TRBJ2-3, with 7 bases matching TRBD1. V was clipped by 4 bases and J by 7 bases; unmatched bases: 15. There are 16 residues in the CDR3. Looked up from germline, CDR1 is SGHRS and CDR2 is YFSETQ. Here the CDR3 reads CASSNSGTEDLNTQYF. In DNA form, the CDR3 reads TGCGCCAGCAGCAACTCCGGGACAGAGGACCTGAATACGCAGTATTTT.

The chain employs TRBV19 and TRBJ1-1; D gene uncertain. The CDR3 consists of 15 residues. V was shortened by 4 bases and J by 1 base, with 13 bases between the two germline ends. The germline V gene has CDR1 LNHDA and CDR2 SQIVND (reference sequence). The CDR3 region has the DNA TGTGCCAGTAGTACCCACCATCGACAGAACACTGAAGCTTTCTTT. Translating it yields CASSTHHRQNTEAFF.

The gene calls are TRBV7-2 and TRBJ2-1, with 7 bases aligning to TRBD2. V dropped 2 bases and J dropped 6; count of bases not matched to a gene: 7. The CDR3 has 15 residues. The germline gives CDR1 SGHTA, CDR2 FQGNSA. This CDR3 is CASSLRLAEANEQFF. The CDR3 DNA sequence: TGTGCCAGCAGCTTACGTCTAGCGGAGGCCAATGAGCAGTTCTTC.

This chain joins TRBV12-3 or TRBV12-4 and TRBJ2-5; perhaps TRBD2 as D (5 bases). There are 13 residues in the CDR3. The germline V and J ends were trimmed by 2 bases and 5 bases, with 9 bases remaining between them. The CDR3 DNA sequence: TGTGCCAGCAGTTTAAGCGGCTGGGAGACCCAGTACTTC. The encoded protein is CASSLSGWETQYF.

J is TRBJ1-5 and V is TRBV19, with 9 bases that match TRBD1. The germline V gene encodes CDR1 LNHDA and CDR2 SQIVND (reference sequence). CDR3 length: 16 amino acids. The V segment lost 5 bases and the J segment 3 bases; nucleotides outside the gene matches: 8. The CDR3 here is CASSLSGTGNNQPQHF. For the CDR3, the DNA is TGTGCCAGTAGTCTTTCCGGGACAGGGAACAATCAGCCCCAGCATTTT. The variable domain in full, completed from reference TRBV19 and TRBJ1-5, reads DGGITQSPKYLFRKEGQNVTLSCEQNLNHDAMYWYRQDPGQGLRLIYYSQIVNDFQKGDIAEGYSVSREKKESFPLTVTSAQKNPTAFYLCASSLSGTGNNQPQHFGDGTRLSIL.

The V call is TRBV6-2 or TRBV6-3, the J call TRBJ2-2; 11 positions agree with TRBD2. This CDR3 has 15 residues. The V gene's germline CDR1 is MNHEY and CDR2 SVGEGT. The junction had 0 bases not matched to a gene; V was cut back by 2 bases and J by 4 bases. The CDR3 sequence: CASSYLAGGTGELFF. CDR3 DNA sequence: TGTGCCAGCAGTTACCTAGCGGGGGGCACCGGGGAGCTGTTTTTT.

The rearrangement links TRBV18 to TRBJ1-5; 12 bases fit TRBD1. CDR3 size: 17 residues. Germline V lookup: CDR1 KGHSH, CDR2 LQKENI. V was pared by 8 bases and J by 2 bases, with 10 bases of the junction left unmatched. CDR3 residues: CASRGQGASNGNQPQHF. CDR3 in DNA: TGTGCCAGCCGGGGACAGGGGGCCTCGAATGGCAATCAGCCCCAGCATTTT.